A single sample is the source of the 27 T cell receptor beta chains below, sequenced in a study of blood T cell repertoires in COVID-19. The protocol was immunoSEQ multiplex PCR, while the TCRdb copy is restricted to in-frame clones and leaves out a portion. The data hold approximately 220,000 clones, with 90% observed a single time. The sequencing sample was made of PBMCs or T cells enriched from blood (not recorded which). The origin of the receptors is a man aged 25-45 years who had been exposed to COVID-19.

V usage is TRBV11-2 and J usage is TRBJ1-1; no definite D call. The CDR3 spans 11 residues. V was trimmed by 10 bases and J by 11 bases, leaving 17 bases between them. Germline values: CDR1 SGHAT, CDR2 FQNNGV. The CDR3 spells CATYREGSAFF. The CDR3 DNA is TGTGCCACCTATCGAGAGGGCTCCGCTTTCTTT.

V and J are TRBV6-5 and TRBJ1-1; 8 positions match TRBD1. Germline V gene sequence: CDR1 MNHEY, CDR2 SVGAGI. The CDR3 is 13 amino acids. The V and J ends lost 4 bases and 8 bases, in that order; junction bases with no gene match: 6. Here the CDR3 reads CASSLTGAPEAFF. CDR3 nucleotide sequence: TGTGCCAGCAGTTTGACAGGGGCCCCCGAAGCTTTCTTT.

The rearrangement uses TRBV5-4 and TRBJ1-1, with 9 bases matching TRBD1. The CDR3 has 13 residues. Germline values: CDR1 SGHNT, CDR2 YYREEE (reference sequence). V was pared by 5 bases and J by 11 bases, with 10 bases of the junction left unmatched. The CDR3 DNA reads as TGTGCCAGCAGGATTTCAGGGACAGGGAGGGCTTTCTTT. This sequence encodes CASRISGTGRAFF.

This chain connects TRBV27 to TRBJ1-1, with D maybe TRBD1 (6 bases). V was pared by 3 bases and J by 7 bases, with 12 bases between. CDR3 length equals 13 residues. Germline assignment: CDR1 MNHEY and CDR2 SMNVEV (reference sequence). As DNA, the CDR3 is TGTGCCAGCAGTTTGGGGGGGGCCGGTGAAGCTTTCTTT. Protein sequence: CASSLGGAGEAFF.

The chain joins TRBV19 to TRBJ1-1; TRBD1 agrees at 9 bases. Trimming removed 6 bases from V and 7 bases from J; junction bases left unmatched: 9. The V gene's germline CDR1 is LNHDA and CDR2 SQIVND (reference sequence). The CDR3 spans 14 residues. The CDR3 DNA sequence: TGTGCCAGTAGAGCCCCGACAGGGGGAAGTGAAGCTTTCTTT. Its protein is CASRAPTGGSEAFF.

The V call is TRBV6-5, the J call TRBJ1-2; D possibly corresponds to TRBD1 (6 bases). The CDR3 length is 16 residues. Germline values: CDR1 MNHEY, CDR2 SVGAGI. V lost 6 bases, J lost 3 bases, and 20 bases lay in between. The CDR3 loop is CASSYGWGQEHYGYTF. CDR3 nucleotide sequence: TGTGCCAGCAGCTACGGGTGGGGGCAAGAACACTATGGCTACACCTTC.

The V call is TRBV7-9, the J call TRBJ1-1; TRBD1 might be the D (5 bases). CDR3 length equals 15 residues. V shed 0 bases and J shed 4 bases, with 12 bases lying between them. CDR1 is SEHNR and CDR2 is FQNEAQ in the germline V gene (reference sequence). CDR3 loop: CASSLARIGATEAFF. The CDR3 DNA is TGTGCCAGCAGCTTAGCGCGTATAGGGGCCACTGAAGCTTTCTTT.

The V and J genes are TRBV2 and TRBJ1-6; 7 nucleotides align to TRBD1. The V gene end was trimmed by 6 bases and the J gene end by 8 bases; junction bases not matched to a gene: 7. Germline V gene lookup returns CDR1 SNHLY and CDR2 FYNNEI. This CDR3 region has 14 residues. For the CDR3, the DNA is TGTGCCAGCAGGAAACAGGGGATGTATTCACCCCTCCACTTT. Residues: CASRKQGMYSPLHF.

The chain combines TRBV11-3 with TRBJ1-4; TRBD1 matches at 9 bases. V lost 4 bases to trimming and J lost 6 bases; unmatched junction nucleotides: 6. CDR3 length: 15 amino acids. Germline CDR1 is SGHNT and CDR2 is YENEEA. The CDR3 DNA follows: TGTGCCAGCAGCTACGACCGGGACAGGGATGAAAAACTGTTTTTT. Protein: CASSYDRDRDEKLFF.

The gene calls are TRBV3-1 (or the pseudogene TRBV3-2) and TRBJ2-2; 7 bases agree with TRBD1. Germline CDR1 LGHDT, CDR2 YNNKEL (reference sequence). The CDR3 has 17 amino acids. V lost 4 bases and J lost 1; bases outside the gene matches: 9. The CDR3, as DNA: TGTGCCAGCAGCCCCCACCCCGGGACAGTGAACACCGGGGAGCTGTTTTTT. It yields the protein CASSPHPGTVNTGELFF.

This rearrangement joins TRBV3-1 (or the pseudogene TRBV3-2) to TRBJ1-6; TRBD1 agrees at 11 bases. From germline, CDR1 is LGHDT and CDR2 YNNKEL (reference sequence). The CDR3 runs 16 residues. After removal of 4 bases from V and 8 bases from J, the junction contained 7 bases not matched to a gene. The CDR3 DNA reads TGTGCCAGCAGCCTAACGGACAGGGGGCTGGATTCACCCCTCCACTTT. Translating it yields CASSLTDRGLDSPLHF.

This chain uses TRBV2 with TRBJ1-2; a weak D match, TRBD1 (6 bases). V dropped 6 bases and J dropped 3 bases, with 11 bases sitting between them. Germline V lookup: CDR1 SNHLY, CDR2 FYNNEI. CDR3 size: 13 residues. The CDR3 is CASSADSDYGYTF. CDR3 coding DNA: TGTGCCAGCAGCGCGGACAGCGACTATGGCTACACCTTC.

This rearrangement joins TRBV19 to TRBJ1-3; D uncertain. V shed 4 bases and J shed 0 bases, with 7 bases lying between them. This CDR3 region has 14 residues. Germline loops: CDR1 LNHDA, CDR2 SQIVND (reference sequence). The DNA for the CDR3 is TGTGCCAGTAGTAGTACAAACTCTGGAAACACCATATATTTT. Translating it yields CASSSTNSGNTIYF.

The rearrangement uses TRBV7-3 and TRBJ2-3; possibly TRBD2 for D (6 bases). The CDR3 consists of 15 residues. V gave up 4 bases and J gave up 6 bases, with 17 bases separating them. CDR1 SGHTA and CDR2 FQGTGA come from the germline V gene. The CDR3 sequence: CASSSPAGAGDTQYF. CDR3 sequence (DNA): TGTGCCAGCAGCTCCCCCGCCGGGGCGGGGGATACGCAGTATTTT.

The chain combines TRBV4-2 with TRBJ2-7, with 7 bases lining up with TRBD2. This CDR3 contains 16 residues. The V and J ends lost 0 bases and 2 bases, in that order; junction bases with no gene match: 7. Germline V gene lookup returns CDR1 LGHNA and CDR2 YNFKEQ. The CDR3 spells CASSQDPGGGAYEQYF. CDR3 coding DNA: TGTGCCAGCAGCCAAGATCCTGGCGGGGGAGCCTACGAGCAGTACTTC.

The chain links TRBV2 to TRBJ1-1, with 8 nucleotides matching TRBD1. This CDR3 region has 13 residues. Germline CDR1 and CDR2: SNHLY and FYNNEI. With V trimmed by 6 bases and J by 0 bases, 0 bases remained unmatched. The CDR3 reads CASRDRVNTEAFF. The DNA of the CDR3 is TGTGCCAGCAGGGACAGGGTGAACACTGAAGCTTTCTTT.

The chain combines TRBV27 with TRBJ2-7, with 9 bases aligning to TRBD2. With V trimmed by 3 bases and J by 0 bases, 3 bases remained unmatched. The CDR3 length is 15 residues. Looked up from germline, CDR1 is MNHEY and CDR2 is SMNVEV (reference sequence). The DNA for the CDR3 is TGTGCCAGCAGTTTGGTTAGCGGGGGCTCCTACGAGCAGTACTTC. It encodes CASSLVSGGSYEQYF.

The rearrangement links TRBV19 to TRBJ2-3, with D unresolved. CDR1 and CDR2 from the germline V gene are LNHDA and SQIVND (reference sequence). V lost 4 bases and J lost 1, with 6 bases in between. There are 13 residues in the CDR3. The CDR3 loop is CASSSRGTDTQYF. The CDR3 nucleotides are TGTGCCAGTAGTAGCCGGGGCACAGATACGCAGTATTTT.

This sequence joins TRBV2 and TRBJ1-4, with D unclear. This CDR3 comprises 13 residues. The germline gives CDR1 SNHLY, CDR2 FYNNEI. The CDR3 DNA reads as TGTGCAAAGAAGGCAACCCGGGATGAAAAACTGTTTTTT. Amino acids: CAKKATRDEKLFF.

The CDR3 DNA reads TGTGCCAGCAGCCTGCCTGCCGGACTAGCATACGAGCAGTACTTC. Translation: CASSLPAGLAYEQYF. The chain has TRBV5-6 and TRBJ2-7; TRBD2 matches at 8 bases. The germline V gene has CDR1 SGHDT and CDR2 YYEEEE. J lost 4 bases, V lost 4 bases, and 10 bases had no gene match. The length of the CDR3 is 15 residues. Full variable domain (remainder filled in from reference TRBV5-6 and TRBJ2-7): DAGVTQSPTHLIKTRGQQVTLRCSPKSGHDTVSWYQQALGQGPQFIFQYYEEEERQRGNFPDRFSGHQFPNYSSELNVNALLLGDSALYLCASSLPAGLAYEQYFGPGTRLTVT.

The chain joins TRBV20-1 to TRBJ2-1, with TRBD2 matching over 7 bases. From germline, CDR1 is DFQATT and CDR2 SNEGSKA (reference sequence). The CDR3 has 11 amino acids. Written as DNA, the CDR3 is TGCAGCGCGGGGCGGGGGAATGAGCAGTTCTTC. Its translation is CSAGRGNEQFF.

The genes are TRBV13 and TRBJ2-4; 7 bases are a match to TRBD2. V shed 1 base, J shed 1 base, and the junction held 4 bases outside the gene matches. The CDR3 has 16 amino acids. Germline loops: CDR1 PRHDT, CDR2 FYEKMQ (reference sequence). Here the CDR3 reads CASSLVAREAKNIQYF. In DNA form, the CDR3 reads TGTGCCAGCAGCTTAGTAGCGCGGGAGGCCAAAAACATTCAGTACTTC.

This clone is a singleton in its sample. V gene TRBV7-9 combines with J gene TRBJ1-2, with 10 positions matching TRBD1. The CDR3 has 14 residues. V shed 5 bases and J 8 bases; nucleotides not matched to a gene: 8. From germline, CDR1 is SEHNR and CDR2 FQNEAQ (reference sequence). In nucleotides, the CDR3 is TGTGCCAGCAGCATAACGGGACAGGGGATCGGCTACACCTTC. It translates to CASSITGQGIGYTF.

In this sample, this clone turned up a few times. The gene calls are TRBV6-4 and TRBJ2-2; the D gene is possibly TRBD2 (6 bases). V lost 5 bases to trimming and J lost 4 bases, with 11 bases between them. The CDR3 covers 14 residues. Germline V lookup: CDR1 MRHNA, CDR2 SNTAGT. The CDR3, as DNA: TGTGCCAGCAGTCAAGGGGAGGCCACCGGGGAGCTGTTTTTT. The encoded protein is CASSQGEATGELFF.

V gene TRBV9 combines with J gene TRBJ1-6; 8 nucleotides agree with TRBD1. The ends lost 0 bases at V and 4 bases at J; junction bases unmatched: 3. The germline gives CDR1 SGDLS, CDR2 YYNGEE. The CDR3 extends over 16 amino acids. The CDR3 DNA reads as TGTGCCAGCAGCGTAGCTGACAGGGGATATAATTCACCCCTCCACTTT. This codes for CASSVADRGYNSPLHF.

The chain carries TRBV5-1 and TRBJ2-5; weak D call: TRBD1 (6 bases). CDR1 is SGHRS and CDR2 is YFSETQ in the germline V gene. The CDR3 is 15 residues long. V lost 0 bases, J lost 2 bases, and 11 bases lay in between. The chain's CDR3 is CASSLEWDKQETQYF. DNA of the CDR3: TGCGCCAGCAGCTTGGAGTGGGACAAACAAGAGACCCAGTACTTC.

The chain is built from TRBV25-1 and TRBJ2-7; TRBD1 matches 9 bases. The CDR3 extends over 16 amino acids. Germline loops: CDR1 MGHDK, CDR2 SYGVNS. Unmatched junction bases numbered 10, after V lost 2 bases and J lost 5 bases. DNA for the CDR3: TGTGCCAGCAGTGAAGGATTAGGGACAGGGACGAACGAGCAGTACTTC. Its protein product is CASSEGLGTGTNEQYF.